This is a list of T cell receptor beta chains from one sample in a study of T cells after yellow fever vaccination. Via MiXCR, TCRdb re-called the 5' RACE reads, giving one row per CDR3 protein. The sample shows some 500,000 distinct CDR3 sequences, roughly 12% of them seen only once. Material: PBMCs, obtained on the day of the yellow fever booster vaccination. These receptors all come from a man younger than 40 who received the YFV17D yellow fever vaccine. The CDR3 runs from the conserved cysteine through the conserved F or W. The D gene is left open where the match is weak. Clone size is given for some rows only: seen once, a few or many times, or a class if the clone is expanded.

j_gene: TRBJ2-1
v_gene: TRBV6-5
abundance: few
d_gene: TRBD2
CDR3nt: TGTGCCAGCAGTTATCGGACTAGCGACTCCTACAATGAGCAGTTCTTC
CDR3aa: CASSYRTSDSYNEQFF

j_gene: TRBJ2-5
v_gene: TRBV9
abundance: few
d_gene: TRBD2
CDR3nt: TGTGCCAGCAGCGGGACTAGCGCCGCTCAAGAGACCCAGTACTTC
CDR3aa: CASSGTSAAQETQYF

j_gene: TRBJ2-1
v_gene: TRBV5-1
abundance: few
d_gene: -
CDR3nt: TGCGCCAGCAGCGCCGGAGGGGCTGAGCAGTTCTTC
CDR3aa: CASSAGGAEQFF

j_gene: TRBJ2-7
v_gene: TRBV6-2/TRBV6-3
abundance: few
d_gene: -
CDR3nt: TGTGCCAGCAGCTCGATGACAGATTCCTACGAGCAGTACTTC
CDR3aa: CASSSMTDSYEQYF

j_gene: TRBJ2-3
v_gene: TRBV5-1
abundance: -
d_gene: -
CDR3nt: TGCGCCAGCTCAAAGGCTTCTGATACGCAGTATTTT
CDR3aa: CASSKASDTQYF

j_gene: TRBJ1-4
v_gene: TRBV9
abundance: -
d_gene: -
CDR3nt: TGTGCCAGCAGCGTAGAGGGTAATGAAAAACTGTTTTTT
CDR3aa: CASSVEGNEKLFF

j_gene: TRBJ2-3
v_gene: TRBV19
abundance: -
d_gene: -
CDR3nt: TGTGCCAGTACCTATACCGACACGGATACGCAGTATTTT
CDR3aa: CASTYTDTDTQYF

j_gene: TRBJ2-2
v_gene: TRBV20-1
abundance: few
d_gene: -
CDR3nt: TGCAGTGCTAGAGAAGTGGCCACCGGGGAGCTGTTTTTT
CDR3aa: CSAREVATGELFF

j_gene: TRBJ2-5
v_gene: TRBV5-1
abundance: few
d_gene: TRBD2
CDR3nt: TGCGCCAGCAGCTTGGCCTTCACTAGCGGAAAAACAGAGACCCAGTACTTC
CDR3aa: CASSLAFTSGKTETQYF

j_gene: TRBJ1-3
v_gene: TRBV12-3/TRBV12-4
abundance: few
d_gene: -
CDR3nt: TGTGCCAGCCGTCTTAAGAGACGGGGAAACACCATATATTTT
CDR3aa: CASRLKRRGNTIYF

j_gene: TRBJ2-1
v_gene: TRBV29-1
abundance: -
d_gene: -
CDR3nt: TGCAGCCTTGTGGGTGGCTCTTCCTACAATGAGCAGTTCTTC
CDR3aa: CSLVGGSSYNEQFF

j_gene: TRBJ2-1
v_gene: TRBV7-9
abundance: few
d_gene: TRBD2
CDR3nt: TGTGCCAGCAGCTTATCAACTTTACGGGAGGTGAATGAGCAGTTCTTC
CDR3aa: CASSLSTLREVNEQFF

j_gene: TRBJ2-4
v_gene: TRBV3-1
abundance: -
d_gene: -
CDR3nt: TGTGCCAGCAGCCAAGGCAGGCGATTGGGAAACATTCAGTACTTC
CDR3aa: CASSQGRRLGNIQYF

j_gene: TRBJ2-7
v_gene: TRBV7-9
abundance: few
d_gene: TRBD2
CDR3nt: TGTGCCAGCAGCTCAGCCGCGGGAGGCCCCTACGAGCAGTACTTC
CDR3aa: CASSSAAGGPYEQYF

j_gene: TRBJ2-7
v_gene: TRBV7-2
abundance: -
d_gene: TRBD2
CDR3nt: TGTGCCAGCAGCATAGTAGCGGGAGACTACGAGCAGTACTTC
CDR3aa: CASSIVAGDYEQYF

j_gene: TRBJ2-3
v_gene: TRBV6-5
abundance: few
d_gene: -
CDR3nt: TGTGCCAGCACTTGGGGACGTACCACAGATACGCAGTATTTT
CDR3aa: CASTWGRTTDTQYF

j_gene: TRBJ2-7
v_gene: TRBV23-1
abundance: few
d_gene: -
CDR3nt: TGCGCCAGCAGTCAATCGTACGGTGAGAAGGACATGGGGTCCTACGAGCAGTACTTC
CDR3aa: CASSQSYGEKDMGSYEQYF

j_gene: TRBJ2-6
v_gene: TRBV21-1
abundance: -
d_gene: -
CDR3nt: TGTGCCAGCAGCAAAGGTAACAGGGATTACTCTGGGGCCAACGTCCTGACTTTC
CDR3aa: CASSKGNRDYSGANVLTF

j_gene: TRBJ1-3
v_gene: TRBV20-1
abundance: -
d_gene: -
CDR3nt: TGCAGTGCTAGTACCGAAAACACCATATATTTT
CDR3aa: CSASTENTIYF

j_gene: TRBJ2-2
v_gene: TRBV4-2
abundance: few
d_gene: TRBD1
CDR3nt: TGTGCCAGCAGCCATGGGACAGCAAACACCGGGGAGCTGTTTTTT
CDR3aa: CASSHGTANTGELFF

j_gene: TRBJ2-2
v_gene: TRBV28
abundance: few
d_gene: -
CDR3nt: TGTGCCAGCACAACTGGGTTCGGGGGAGGCACCGGGGAGCTGTTTTTT
CDR3aa: CASTTGFGGGTGELFF

j_gene: TRBJ1-1
v_gene: TRBV19
abundance: -
d_gene: -
CDR3nt: TGTGCCAGTAGTATTAGTAGGGTTTTCATGAACACTGAAGCTTTCTTT
CDR3aa: CASSISRVFMNTEAFF

j_gene: TRBJ2-2
v_gene: TRBV12-3/TRBV12-4
abundance: -
d_gene: TRBD2
CDR3nt: TGTGCCAGCGTGCGTGGTAGCGGGAGTTCTGGGGAGCTGTTTTTT
CDR3aa: CASVRGSGSSGELFF

j_gene: TRBJ2-7
v_gene: TRBV21-1
abundance: -
d_gene: -
CDR3nt: TGTGCCAGCAGCAAAAAATGGGTTTGGCCCTACGAGCAGTACTTC
CDR3aa: CASSKKWVWPYEQYF

j_gene: TRBJ2-5
v_gene: TRBV7-9
abundance: -
d_gene: -
CDR3nt: TGTGCCAGCAGCTTAGAGGTGGCTCGAGAGACCCAGTACTTC
CDR3aa: CASSLEVARETQYF

j_gene: TRBJ2-7
v_gene: TRBV20-1
abundance: -
d_gene: -
CDR3nt: TGCAGTGCTAGAAACAGGGCGAAGAGCTCCTACGAGCAGTACTTC
CDR3aa: CSARNRAKSSYEQYF

j_gene: TRBJ2-5
v_gene: TRBV7-9
abundance: -
d_gene: -
CDR3nt: TGTGCCAGCAGCTTAGGCGCAGGGTGGGAGACCCAGTACTTC
CDR3aa: CASSLGAGWETQYF

j_gene: TRBJ2-7
v_gene: TRBV28
abundance: -
d_gene: -
CDR3nt: TGTGCCAGCAGTATGGGGACTTTTTCCCCCTACGAGCAGTACTTC
CDR3aa: CASSMGTFSPYEQYF

j_gene: TRBJ1-5
v_gene: TRBV30
abundance: many
d_gene: TRBD1
CDR3nt: TGTGCCGCTCAAGGGGGCGGCAATCAGCCCCAGCATTTT
CDR3aa: CAAQGGGNQPQHF

j_gene: TRBJ2-1
v_gene: TRBV12-3/TRBV12-4
abundance: many
d_gene: -
CDR3nt: TGTGCCAGCAGCTTGGGGGATGAGCAGTTCTTC
CDR3aa: CASSLGDEQFF

j_gene: TRBJ2-3
v_gene: TRBV18
abundance: few
d_gene: -
CDR3nt: TGTGCCAGCTCACCAACCGGGATGATGGCAGATACGCAGTATTTT
CDR3aa: CASSPTGMMADTQYF

j_gene: TRBJ2-1
v_gene: TRBV20-1
abundance: many
d_gene: TRBD2
CDR3nt: TGCAGTGCTAGCCTGCTAGCGGGAGGGCCGGTACATGAGCAGTTCTTC
CDR3aa: CSASLLAGGPVHEQFF

j_gene: TRBJ2-5
v_gene: TRBV5-1
abundance: many
d_gene: TRBD1
CDR3nt: TGCGCCAGCAGCTGGCAGGGACAGCAAGAGACCCAGTACTTC
CDR3aa: CASSWQGQQETQYF

j_gene: TRBJ2-1
v_gene: TRBV20-1
abundance: -
d_gene: TRBD2
CDR3nt: TGCAGTGCGCCAGCCCCTAGCGGGAGAGCCAATGAGCAGTTCTTC
CDR3aa: CSAPAPSGRANEQFF

j_gene: TRBJ2-7
v_gene: TRBV18
abundance: -
d_gene: -
CDR3nt: TGTGCCAGCTCACCACGGGAGGGGGCGAACAACGAGCAGTACTTC
CDR3aa: CASSPREGANNEQYF

j_gene: TRBJ2-7
v_gene: TRBV7-9
abundance: few
d_gene: TRBD2
CDR3nt: TGTGCCAGCAGCTCCCTAGCGGGTCGGCACTACGAGCAGTACTTC
CDR3aa: CASSSLAGRHYEQYF

j_gene: TRBJ1-1
v_gene: TRBV7-2
abundance: -
d_gene: -
CDR3nt: TGTGCCAGCAGCTTAGCGCCTAGTAGGAACACTGAAGCTTTCTTT
CDR3aa: CASSLAPSRNTEAFF

j_gene: TRBJ1-1
v_gene: TRBV7-9
abundance: -
d_gene: -
CDR3nt: TGTGCCAGCAGCTTACCCCGGGGATGGGGCACTGAAGCTTTCTTT
CDR3aa: CASSLPRGWGTEAFF

j_gene: TRBJ2-1
v_gene: TRBV20-1
abundance: -
d_gene: -
CDR3nt: TGCAGTGCTAGAGCGGACTCCTACAATGAGCAGTTCTTC
CDR3aa: CSARADSYNEQFF

j_gene: TRBJ2-1
v_gene: TRBV18
abundance: -
d_gene: -
CDR3nt: TGTGCCAGCCAGGCACTTGATGAGCAGTTCTTC
CDR3aa: CASQALDEQFF

j_gene: TRBJ1-2
v_gene: TRBV25-1
abundance: few
d_gene: -
CDR3nt: TGTGCCAGCAGTGAACTAGGGGATGGCTACACCTTC
CDR3aa: CASSELGDGYTF

j_gene: TRBJ2-2
v_gene: TRBV15
abundance: -
d_gene: -
CDR3nt: TGTGCCACCAGCCGGGCTGGCACCGGGGAGCTGTTTTTT
CDR3aa: CATSRAGTGELFF